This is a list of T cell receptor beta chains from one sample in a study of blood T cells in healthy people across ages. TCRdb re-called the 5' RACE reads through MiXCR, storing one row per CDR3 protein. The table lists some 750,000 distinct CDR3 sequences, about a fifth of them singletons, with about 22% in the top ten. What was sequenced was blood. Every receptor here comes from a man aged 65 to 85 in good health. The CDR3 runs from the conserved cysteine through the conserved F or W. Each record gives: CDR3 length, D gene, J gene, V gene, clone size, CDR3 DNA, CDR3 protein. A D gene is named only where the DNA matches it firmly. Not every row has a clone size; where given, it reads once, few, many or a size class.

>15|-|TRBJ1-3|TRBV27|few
TGTGCCAGCAGTTTATCGCCCCGGGAAAGAAACACCATATATTTT
CASSLSPRERNTIYF
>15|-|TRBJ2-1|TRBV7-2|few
TGTGCCAGCAGCTTACTACTAGTTTTAAGGAATGAGCAGTTCTTC
CASSLLLVLRNEQFF
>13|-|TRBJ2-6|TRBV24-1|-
TGTGCCACCAGTGCCACCGGTCCCAACGTCCTGACTTTC
CATSATGPNVLTF
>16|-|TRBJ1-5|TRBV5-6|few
TGTGCCAGCAGCTTGGCCGGGGGGGAAGGCAATCAGCCCCAGCATTTT
CASSLAGGEGNQPQHF
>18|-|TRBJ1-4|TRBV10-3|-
TGTGCCATCAGTGAGGAAGGTCAGGGGCAGTGGACTAATGAAAAACTGTTTTTT
CAISEEGQGQWTNEKLFF
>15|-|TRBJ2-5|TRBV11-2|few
TGTGCCAGCAGGGATGGAGAAGGCGACCAAGAGACCCAGTACTTC
CASRDGEGDQETQYF
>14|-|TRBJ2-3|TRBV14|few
TGTGCCAGCAGCCTCCGACAGGACACAGATACGCAGTATTTT
CASSLRQDTDTQYF
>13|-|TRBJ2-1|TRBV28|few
TGTGCCAGCAGTCCCCGACAGTACAATGAGCAGTTCTTC
CASSPRQYNEQFF
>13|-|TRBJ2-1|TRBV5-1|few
TGCGCCAGCAGCAACGAGGGCGGACTTGAGCAGTTCTTC
CASSNEGGLEQFF
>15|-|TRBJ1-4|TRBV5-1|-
TGCGCCAGCAGCAGGGGACGGCGGTCCAATGAAAAACTGTTTTTT
CASSRGRRSNEKLFF
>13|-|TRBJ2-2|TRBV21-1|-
TGTGCCAGCATCGTGGGGCGTACCGGGGAGCTGTTTTTT
CASIVGRTGELFF
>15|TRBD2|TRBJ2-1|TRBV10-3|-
TGTGCCATCAGTCTCTCGATGGGGGGGTCCAATGAGCAGTTCTTC
CAISLSMGGSNEQFF
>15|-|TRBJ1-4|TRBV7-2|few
TGTGCCAGCAGCTTAGCATCGGGGGGGATAGAAAAACTGTTTTTT
CASSLASGGIEKLFF
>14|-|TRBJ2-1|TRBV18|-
TGTGCCAGCTCACCGGACTGGAGGTCCAATGAGCAGTTCTTC
CASSPDWRSNEQFF
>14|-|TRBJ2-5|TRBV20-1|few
TGCAGTGCTATTCCGCCAGGGGTCGGAGAGACCCAGTACTTC
CSAIPPGVGETQYF
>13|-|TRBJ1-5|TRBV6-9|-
TGTGCCAGCAGTTATTCTTTGTACCAGCCCCAGCATTTT
CASSYSLYQPQHF
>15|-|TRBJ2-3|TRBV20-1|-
TGCAGTGCTAGAGATGGGGCGGAGAGCACAGGTACGCAGTATTTT
CSARDGAESTGTQYF
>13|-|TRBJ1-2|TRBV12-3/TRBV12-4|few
TGTGCCAGCAGCGCCCAGATGGAGTATGGCTACACCTTC
CASSAQMEYGYTF
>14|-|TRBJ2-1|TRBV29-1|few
TGCAGCGTTGGCGGGTCTCAGGCCTACAATGAGCAGTTCTTC
CSVGGSQAYNEQFF
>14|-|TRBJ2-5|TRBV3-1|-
TGTGCCAGCAGCCTCCTCACAGCAAAAGAGACCCAGTACTTC
CASSLLTAKETQYF
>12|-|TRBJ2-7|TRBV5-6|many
TGTGCCAGCAGCTTCGGACTCTACGAGCAGTACTTC
CASSFGLYEQYF
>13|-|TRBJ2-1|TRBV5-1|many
TGCGCCAGCAGCACGGGGTACTACAATGAGCAGTTCTTC
CASSTGYYNEQFF
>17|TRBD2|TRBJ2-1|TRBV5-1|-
TGCGCCAGCAGCCTACCTACTACTAGCGGGAGAGTCAATGAGCAGTTCTTC
CASSLPTTSGRVNEQFF
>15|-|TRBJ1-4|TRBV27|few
TGTGCCAGCAGTCCACGCCAAGGCGGTAGGGAAAAACTGTTTTTT
CASSPRQGGREKLFF
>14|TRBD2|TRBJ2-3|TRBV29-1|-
TGCAGCGCCGGGACTACCACTAGCACAGATACGCAGTATTTT
CSAGTTTSTDTQYF
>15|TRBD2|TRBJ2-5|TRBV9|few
TGTGCCAGCAGCGTAAGCGGGGTAGTGCAGGAGACCCAGTACTTC
CASSVSGVVQETQYF
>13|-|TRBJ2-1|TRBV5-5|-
TGTGCCAGCAGCTCCAACTCCGCCGGGGAGCAGTTCTTC
CASSSNSAGEQFF
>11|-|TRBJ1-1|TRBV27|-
TGTGCCAGCAGTGTGGGCGCTGAAGCTTTCTTT
CASSVGAEAFF
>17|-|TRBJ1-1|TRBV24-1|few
TGTGCCACCAGTGATTTAAGGGGGGGCCACCCGATCACTGAAGCTTTCTTT
CATSDLRGGHPITEAFF
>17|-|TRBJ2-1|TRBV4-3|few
TGCGCCAGCAGCCAAGATGGGACGGGGGGCGTGGGAAATGAGCAGTTCTTC
CASSQDGTGGVGNEQFF
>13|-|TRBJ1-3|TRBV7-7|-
TGTGCCAGCAGCTTAGCACAAGGAAACACCATATATTTT
CASSLAQGNTIYF
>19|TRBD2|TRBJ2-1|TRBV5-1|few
TGCGCCAGCAGCTTGACAGGGGGAGGTTCACTAGCGGGAAGCAATGAGCAGTTCTTC
CASSLTGGGSLAGSNEQFF
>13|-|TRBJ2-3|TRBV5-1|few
TGCGCCAGCAGCATCCCGGGACAAGATACGCAGTATTTT
CASSIPGQDTQYF
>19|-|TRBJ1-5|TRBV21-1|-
TGTGCCAGCAGCAAAATCCAGGCGGGACAGGGCTATAGCATTCAGCCCCAGCATTTT
CASSKIQAGQGYSIQPQHF
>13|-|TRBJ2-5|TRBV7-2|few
TGTGCCAGCAGCCAAGACCCCCAAGAGACCCAGTACTTC
CASSQDPQETQYF
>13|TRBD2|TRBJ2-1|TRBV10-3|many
TGTGCCATCAATGAGCGGGAGGGGGATGAGCAGTTCTTC
CAINEREGDEQFF
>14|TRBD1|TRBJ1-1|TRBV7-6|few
TGTGCCAGCAGTCGCTCGACAGGGCACACTGAAGCTTTCTTT
CASSRSTGHTEAFF
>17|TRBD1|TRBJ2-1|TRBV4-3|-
TGCGCCAGCAGCCAAGTGGCAGGGGGATCGTTGTACAATGTGCAGTTCTTC
CASSQVAGGSLYNVQFF
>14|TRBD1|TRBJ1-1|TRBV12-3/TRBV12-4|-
TGTGCCAGCATCACAGGGGCCGGTGGGACTGAAGCTTTCTTT
CASITGAGGTEAFF
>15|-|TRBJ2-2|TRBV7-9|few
TGTGCCAGCAGCTTACGACTGCCCCTGACCGGGGAGCTGTTTTTT
CASSLRLPLTGELFF
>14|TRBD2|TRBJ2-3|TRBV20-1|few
TGCAGTGCTTGGACTAGCGGGAGGTGGGATACGCAGTATTTT
CSAWTSGRWDTQYF
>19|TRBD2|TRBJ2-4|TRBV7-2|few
TGTGCCAGCAGCCCGACCTCCGGGGCTAGCGGGATAGCCAAAAACATTCAGTACTTC
CASSPTSGASGIAKNIQYF
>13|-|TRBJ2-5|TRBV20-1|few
TGCAGTGCTAACCCGGTGGCCCAGGAGACCCAGTACTTC
CSANPVAQETQYF
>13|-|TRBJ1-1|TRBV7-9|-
TGTGCCAGCAGCTTAGAGACCGGGACCCAAGCTTTCTTT
CASSLETGTQAFF
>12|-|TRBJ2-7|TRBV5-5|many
TGTGCCAGCAGCTCACCAGATTACGAGCAGTACTTC
CASSSPDYEQYF
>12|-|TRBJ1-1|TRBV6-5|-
TGTGCCAGCAGTTACTCCGGCTCTGGAGCTTTCTTT
CASSYSGSGAFF
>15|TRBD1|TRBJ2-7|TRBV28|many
TGTGCCAGCAGTCTACCGGGACAGGGGACCTACGAGCAGTACTTC
CASSLPGQGTYEQYF